The rows below give T cell receptor beta chains drawn from one sample of a study of blood T cells in healthy people across ages. TCRdb re-derived calls from the 5' RACE reads in MiXCR, one entry per CDR3 protein. The profile shows roughly 700,000 distinct CDR3 sequences, 45% to 50% of them singletons. Sequencing was performed on blood. Receptors originate from a woman aged 55-70 years in good health. Each CDR3 is given with its conserved first and last residue.

j_gene | v_gene | CDR3aa
TRBJ2-3 | TRBV6-6 | CASSFGQGPLGTDTQYF
TRBJ1-6 | TRBV12-3/TRBV12-4 | CASSLAGGSGSPLHF
TRBJ1-2 | TRBV5-1 | CASSLEGSYGYTF
TRBJ2-6 | TRBV7-9 | CASTLRGAGANVLTF
TRBJ2-1 | TRBV6-5 | CATSSPGIAGVDNEQFF
TRBJ2-7 | TRBV5-1 | CASSSGGTSSYEQYF
. | TRBV20-1 | CSARETRGYEQYF
TRBJ2-1 | TRBV7-3 | CASASGPGQGNDEQFF
TRBJ2-7 | TRBV28 | CASRLPAGASYEQYF
TRBJ1-6 | TRBV28 | CASSLTGSPLHF
TRBJ1-2 | TRBV20-1 | CSASKASSSTFGYTF
TRBJ1-1 | TRBV20-1 | CSARHDRVGTEAFF
TRBJ2-7 | TRBV4-1 | CASSLLMAYEQYF
TRBJ2-7 | TRBV5-1 | CASSLVGSYEQYF
TRBJ2-1 | TRBV28 | CASRPTKGTGTLDEQFF
TRBJ2-5 | TRBV15 | CATSRAAISEETQYF
TRBJ2-5 | TRBV4-3 | CASSQDREGTQYF
TRBJ2-1 | TRBV7-2 | CASSYRTYNEQFF
TRBJ2-7 | TRBV6-2/TRBV6-3 | CASSYAGQAYEQYF
. | TRBV28 | CAGSIESYEQYF
TRBJ2-7 | TRBV29-1 | CSVGEREGVYEQYF
. | TRBV14 | CASSQRSGIAVYNEQYF
TRBJ1-2 | TRBV15 | CATSKAGGGYTF
TRBJ2-7 | TRBV20-1 | CSATGGTSGNNEQYF
TRBJ1-5 | TRBV28 | CASSLPGTGRNQPQHF
TRBJ1-2 | TRBV5-5 | CASSLGTKYGYTF
TRBJ2-1 | TRBV7-9 | CASSTTRNEQFF
TRBJ2-3 | TRBV24-1 | CATSTQGLYTDTQYF
TRBJ2-5 | TRBV7-2 | CASSLSGVETQYF
TRBJ2-2 | TRBV7-8 | CASSLGREYTGELFF
. | TRBV3-1 | CASSQDPQGSEQYF
TRBJ1-2 | TRBV7-2 | CASSLALPGQGAYTF
TRBJ2-1 | TRBV6-4 | CASSDGRAHRDEQFF
TRBJ1-6 | TRBV7-9 | CASRSDRVGSPLHF
TRBJ2-7 | TRBV4-2 | CASGSRQGDTVYTYEQCF
TRBJ2-2 | TRBV6-6 | CASRVPRDRANTGELFF
TRBJ2-1 | TRBV5-1 | CATREGGGYNEQFF
TRBJ2-4 | TRBV20-1 | CSARQTGVVEQYF
TRBJ1-2 | TRBV6-6 | CASSPRTGEIGYGYTF
TRBJ2-7 | TRBV20-1 | CSARDKDPPRRGQYF
. | TRBV7-9 | CASSLIGLQAGEQYF
TRBJ2-3 | TRBV9 | CASSVYSEADTQYF
TRBJ1-4 | TRBV5-5 | CASSAQFEKLFF
TRBJ2-2 | TRBV28 | CASRQGLNTGELFF
TRBJ1-2 | TRBV5-1 | CASSLGDANYGYTF
TRBJ2-1 | TRBV4-1 | CASSQGRAGGADEQFF
TRBJ2-7 | TRBV25-1 | CASSDPATSSYEQYF
TRBJ2-5 | TRBV7-2 | CASSLGALAGVGETQYF
TRBJ2-1 | TRBV7-6 | CASSLQPPTTGNEQFF
TRBJ2-7 | TRBV11-1 | CASSMDREFYEQYF
TRBJ2-5 | TRBV29-1 | CSVVTSGGGTQYF
TRBJ2-7 | TRBV29-1 | CSVNYWDRAGYEQYF
TRBJ1-2 | TRBV6-5 | CASSYGRGRVDYGYTF
TRBJ1-2 | TRBV20-1 | CSETGNYGYTF
TRBJ2-7 | TRBV6-2/TRBV6-3 | CASSYSGTSNYEQYF
TRBJ2-3 | TRBV16 | CASSPGQGYTDTQYF
TRBJ1-1 | TRBV5-1 | CASSRLSGRNTEAFF
TRBJ2-7 | TRBV7-2 | CASSSGLAGGPYEQYF
TRBJ2-1 | TRBV7-2 | CASRAPGVTVNEQFF
. | TRBV20-1 | CSASRQAEQYF